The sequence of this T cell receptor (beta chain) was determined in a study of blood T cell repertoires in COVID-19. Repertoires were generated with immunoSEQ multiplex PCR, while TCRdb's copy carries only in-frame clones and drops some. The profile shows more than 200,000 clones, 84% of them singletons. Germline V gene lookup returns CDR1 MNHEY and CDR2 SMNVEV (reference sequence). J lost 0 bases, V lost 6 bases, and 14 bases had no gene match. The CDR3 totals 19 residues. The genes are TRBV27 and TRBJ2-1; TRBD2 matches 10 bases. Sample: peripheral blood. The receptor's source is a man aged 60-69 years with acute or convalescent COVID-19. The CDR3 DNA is TGTGCCAGCAGCCGTCGTGGGACTAGCGTCTCGAGCTCCTACAATGAGCAGTTCTTC. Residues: CASSRRGTSVSSSYNEQFF.